This T cell receptor beta chain was documented in a study of blood T cell repertoires in COVID-19. Across the study: Acute and convalescent COVID-19 samples came from the United States, Italy and Spain.

The method was immunoSEQ multiplex PCR; TCRdb's version includes in-frame clones alone and lacks a portion of them. Of about 140,000 clones listed, under 90% were seen once; the top ten hold over 7.5%. V shed 3 bases and J 5 bases; nucleotides not matched to a gene: 4. This CDR3 is built from 14 residues. Germline assignment: CDR1 SGHDT and CDR2 YYEEEE. Sequencing was performed on peripheral blood. This chain connects TRBV5-6 to TRBJ1-1, with TRBD1 identical over 10 bases. The sequence derives from an elderly woman in a cohort sampled during active or convalescent COVID-19. CDR3 residues: CASSWGQGWTEAFF. The CDR3 DNA reads TGTGCCAGCAGCTGGGGACAGGGGTGGACTGAAGCTTTCTTT.